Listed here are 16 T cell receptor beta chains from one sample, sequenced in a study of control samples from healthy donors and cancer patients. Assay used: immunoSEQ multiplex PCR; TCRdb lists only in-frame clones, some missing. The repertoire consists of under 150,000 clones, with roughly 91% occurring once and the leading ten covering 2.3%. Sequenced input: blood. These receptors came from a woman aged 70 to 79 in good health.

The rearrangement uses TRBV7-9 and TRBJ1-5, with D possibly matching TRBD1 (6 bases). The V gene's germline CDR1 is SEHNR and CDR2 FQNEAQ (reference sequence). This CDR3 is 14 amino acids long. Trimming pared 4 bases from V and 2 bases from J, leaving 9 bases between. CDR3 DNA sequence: TGTGCCAGCAGCTCCTCAGGGGGCAATCAGCCCCAGCATTTT. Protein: CASSSSGGNQPQHF.

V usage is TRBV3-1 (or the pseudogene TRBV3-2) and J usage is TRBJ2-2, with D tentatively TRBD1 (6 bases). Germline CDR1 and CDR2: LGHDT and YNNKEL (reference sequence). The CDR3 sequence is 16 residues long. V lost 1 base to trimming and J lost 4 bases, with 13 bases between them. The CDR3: CASSQVPGTSTGELFF. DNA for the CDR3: TGTGCCAGCAGCCAAGTTCCAGGGACAAGCACCGGGGAGCTGTTTTTT.

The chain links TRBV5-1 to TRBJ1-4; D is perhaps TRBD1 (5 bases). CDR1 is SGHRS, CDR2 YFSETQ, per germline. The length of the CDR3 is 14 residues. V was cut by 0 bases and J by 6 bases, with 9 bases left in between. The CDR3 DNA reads TGCGCCAGCAGCTTGGCGGGGGACCATGAAAAACTGTTTTTT. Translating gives CASSLAGDHEKLFF.

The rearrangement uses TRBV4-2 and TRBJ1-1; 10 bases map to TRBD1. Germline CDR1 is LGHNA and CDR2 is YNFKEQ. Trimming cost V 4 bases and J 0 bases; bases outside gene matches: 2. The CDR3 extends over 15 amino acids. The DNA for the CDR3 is TGTGCCAGCAGCCCGGACAGGGGGATGAACACTGAAGCTTTCTTT. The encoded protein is CASSPDRGMNTEAFF.

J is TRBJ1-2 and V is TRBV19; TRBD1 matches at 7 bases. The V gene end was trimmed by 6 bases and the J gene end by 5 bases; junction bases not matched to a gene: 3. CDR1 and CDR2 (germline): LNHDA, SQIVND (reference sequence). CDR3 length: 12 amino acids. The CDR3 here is CASSLQGYGYTF. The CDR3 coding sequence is TGTGCCAGTAGCCTACAGGGGTATGGCTACACCTTC. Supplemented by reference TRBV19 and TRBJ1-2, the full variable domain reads DGGITQSPKYLFRKEGQNVTLSCEQNLNHDAMYWYRQDPGQGLRLIYYSQIVNDFQKGDIAEGYSVSREKKESFPLTVTSAQKNPTAFYLCASSLQGYGYTFGSGTRLTVV.

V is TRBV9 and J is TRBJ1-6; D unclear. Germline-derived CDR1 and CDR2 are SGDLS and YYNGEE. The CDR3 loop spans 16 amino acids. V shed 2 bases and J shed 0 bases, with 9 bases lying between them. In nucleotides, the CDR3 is TGTGCCAGCAGCGTCCAGCCAAGCTCCTATAATTCACCCCTCCACTTT. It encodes CASSVQPSSYNSPLHF. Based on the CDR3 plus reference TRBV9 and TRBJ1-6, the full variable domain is DSGVTQTPKHLITATGQRVTLRCSPRSGDLSVYWYQQSLDQGLQFLIQYYNGEERAKGNILERFSAQQFPDLHSELNLSSLELGDSALYFCASSVQPSSYNSPLHFGNGTRLTVT.

CDR3 sequence: CASSPQLTSGGQTQYF. In nucleotides, the CDR3 is TGTGCCAGCAGCCCCCAACTCACTAGCGGGGGACAGACCCAGTACTTC. V is TRBV9 and J is TRBJ2-5; 11 nucleotides agree with TRBD2. The CDR3 totals 16 residues. Germline values: CDR1 SGDLS, CDR2 YYNGEE. V was pared by 4 bases and J by 6 bases, with 11 bases of the junction left unmatched.

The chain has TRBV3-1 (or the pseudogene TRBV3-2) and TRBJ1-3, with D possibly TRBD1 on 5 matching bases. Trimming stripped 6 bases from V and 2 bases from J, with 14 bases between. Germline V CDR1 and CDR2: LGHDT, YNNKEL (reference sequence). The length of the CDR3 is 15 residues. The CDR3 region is CASSPPGRAGNTIYF. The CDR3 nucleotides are TGTGCCAGCAGTCCCCCGGGCAGGGCTGGAAACACCATATATTTT.

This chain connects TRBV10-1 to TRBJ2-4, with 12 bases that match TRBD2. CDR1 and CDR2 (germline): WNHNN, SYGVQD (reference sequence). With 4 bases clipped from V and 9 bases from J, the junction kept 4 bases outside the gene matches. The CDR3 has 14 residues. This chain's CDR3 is CASSGSLAGGIQYF. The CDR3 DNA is TGCGCCAGCAGTGGTTCACTAGCGGGGGGCATTCAGTACTTC.

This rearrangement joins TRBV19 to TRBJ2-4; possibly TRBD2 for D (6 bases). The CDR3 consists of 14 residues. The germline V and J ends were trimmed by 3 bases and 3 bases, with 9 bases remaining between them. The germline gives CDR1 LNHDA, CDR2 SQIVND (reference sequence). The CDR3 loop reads CASSMTGGKNIQYF. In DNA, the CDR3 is TGTGCCAGTAGTATGACCGGGGGCAAAAACATTCAGTACTTC.

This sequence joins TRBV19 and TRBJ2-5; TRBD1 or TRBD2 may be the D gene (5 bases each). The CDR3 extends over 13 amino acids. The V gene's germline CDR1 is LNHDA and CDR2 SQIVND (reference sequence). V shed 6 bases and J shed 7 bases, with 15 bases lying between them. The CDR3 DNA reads TGTGCCAGTAGAAGGGACGGTCTGGCGACCCAGTACTTC. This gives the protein CASRRDGLATQYF.

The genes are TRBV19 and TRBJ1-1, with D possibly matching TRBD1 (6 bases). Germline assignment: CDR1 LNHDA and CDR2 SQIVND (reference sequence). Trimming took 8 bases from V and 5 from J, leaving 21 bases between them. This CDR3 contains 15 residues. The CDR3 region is CASGNGGQGWTEAFF. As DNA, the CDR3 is TGTGCCAGTGGAAACGGCGGGCAGGGGTGGACTGAAGCTTTCTTT.

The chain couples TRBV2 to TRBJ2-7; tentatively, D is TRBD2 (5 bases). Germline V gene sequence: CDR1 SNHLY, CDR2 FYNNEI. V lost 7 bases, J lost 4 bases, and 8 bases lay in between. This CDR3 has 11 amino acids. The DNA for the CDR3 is TGTGCCAGCATTCGGGAATACGAGCAGTACTTC. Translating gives CASIREYEQYF.

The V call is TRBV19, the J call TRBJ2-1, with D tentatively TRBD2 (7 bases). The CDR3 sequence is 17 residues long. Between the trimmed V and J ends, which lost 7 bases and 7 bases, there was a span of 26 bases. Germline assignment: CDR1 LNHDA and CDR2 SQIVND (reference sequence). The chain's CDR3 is CASKRWAAGAIANEQFF. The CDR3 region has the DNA TGTGCCAGTAAGCGGTGGGCGGCGGGGGCCATCGCTAATGAGCAGTTCTTC.

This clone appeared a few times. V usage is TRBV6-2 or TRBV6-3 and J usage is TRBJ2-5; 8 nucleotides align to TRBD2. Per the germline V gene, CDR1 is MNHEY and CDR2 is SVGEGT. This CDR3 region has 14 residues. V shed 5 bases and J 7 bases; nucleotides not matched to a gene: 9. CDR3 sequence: CASSTLGGAGTQYF. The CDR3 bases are TGTGCCAGCAGTACACTCGGGGGGGCCGGGACCCAGTACTTC.

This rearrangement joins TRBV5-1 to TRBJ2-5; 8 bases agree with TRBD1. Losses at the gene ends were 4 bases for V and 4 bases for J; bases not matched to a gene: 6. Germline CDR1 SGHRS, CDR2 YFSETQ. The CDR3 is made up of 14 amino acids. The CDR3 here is CASSPGTGVETQYF. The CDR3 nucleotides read TGCGCCAGCAGCCCCGGGACAGGCGTAGAGACCCAGTACTTC.